Shown below are 24 T cell receptor beta chains from a single sample sequenced in a study of blood T cells in healthy people across ages. Through a sample-barcoded 5' primer and a J-beta primer mix, a second PCR was run for roughly 6 to 12 cycles. Each CDR3 protein is one row after TCRdb ran MiXCR on the 5' RACE reads. The sample records more than 500,000 distinct CDR3 sequences, 27% being singletons. The same data also went into a second study, on T cells of mothers and their children.

Sequencing input: blood. The receptors derive from a boy aged 2-9 years in good health.

This chain uses TRBV20-1 with TRBJ1-2; TRBD1 aligns across 8 bases. Germline V lookup: CDR1 DFQATT, CDR2 SNEGSKA (reference sequence). The V segment lost 6 bases and the J segment 11 bases; nucleotides outside the gene matches: 5. The CDR3 extends over 10 amino acids. CDR3 sequence (DNA): TGCAGTGCCCCGGACAGGGAATACACCTTC. The encoded protein is CSAPDREYTF.

The J gene is TRBJ2-4, the V gene TRBV5-5; 13 bases map to TRBD2. The CDR3 loop spans 18 amino acids. Per germline, CDR1 SGHKS and CDR2 YYEKEE (reference sequence). V shed 3 bases, J shed 0 bases, and the junction held 6 bases outside the gene matches. DNA for the CDR3: TGTGCCAGCAGCTCTCAGACTAGCGGGGGGCTAGCCAAAAACATTCAGTACTTC. It codes for CASSSQTSGGLAKNIQYF.

This clonotype was seen only a few times. V and J are TRBV11-2 and TRBJ2-5; 10 bases agree with TRBD2. The CDR3 spans 15 residues. V lost 3 bases and J lost 4; bases outside the gene matches: 5. The V gene's germline CDR1 is SGHAT and CDR2 FQNNGV. CDR3 DNA sequence: TGTGCCAGCAGCTTGATTTCTAGCGGGAGAGAGACCCAGTACTTC. As protein: CASSLISSGRETQYF.

A few counts support this clonotype. The chain has TRBV6-5 and TRBJ2-5; D is uncertain. The germline CDR1 and CDR2 sequences are MNHEY and SVGAGI. This CDR3 is 15 amino acids long. The germline V and J ends were trimmed by 0 bases and 1 base, with 9 bases remaining between them. Here the CDR3 DNA reads TGTGCCAGCAGTTACTCGGTTCAGATCCAAGAGACCCAGTACTTC. The encoded protein is CASSYSVQIQETQYF.

The rearrangement links TRBV20-1 to TRBJ2-3; weak D call: TRBD2 (5 bases). This CDR3 is 13 amino acids long. CDR1 is DFQATT, CDR2 SNEGSKA, per germline (reference sequence). The V gene lost 5 bases and the J gene lost 5 bases, with 14 bases spanning the gap. The CDR3 region is CSAWEWAGDTQYF. The CDR3 bases are TGCAGTGCTTGGGAATGGGCGGGAGATACGCAGTATTTT.

V is TRBV4-2 and J is TRBJ2-7, with a possible D match to TRBD2 (6 bases). Trimming removed 0 bases from V and 1 base from J, with 13 bases in between. The CDR3 is made up of 16 amino acids. CDR1 LGHNA and CDR2 YNFKEQ come from the germline V gene. CDR3 loop: CASSQEGLARSYEQYF. The DNA of the CDR3 is TGTGCCAGCAGCCAAGAGGGGCTAGCGAGGTCCTACGAGCAGTACTTC.

This clonotype appeared a few times. A clone one base away is much larger, so this may be a read error. The gene calls are TRBV14 and TRBJ2-3; TRBD1 aligns across 7 bases. Germline V gene lookup returns CDR1 SGHDN and CDR2 FVKESK. This CDR3 is 14 amino acids long. The CDR3 protein is CTSSQTGNADTQYF. DNA for the CDR3: TGTACCAGCAGCCAGACAGGGAACGCAGATACGCAGTATTTT.

The chain is built from TRBV11-2 and TRBJ1-5; 8 nucleotides match TRBD1. The CDR3 contains 14 residues. The trim removed 7 bases at V and 7 bases at J, leaving 9 bases unmatched. Looked up from germline, CDR1 is SGHAT and CDR2 is FQNNGV. The CDR3 DNA is TGTGCCAGCACCTACAGGGGGTCGAGGCAGCCCCAGCATTTT. Translating it yields CASTYRGSRQPQHF.

The CDR3 nucleotides are TGCAGTGCTAGGGGGGCTAGCGCCTACAATGAGCAGTTCTTC. It encodes CSARGASAYNEQFF. The V and J genes are TRBV20-1 and TRBJ2-1; possibly TRBD1 or TRBD2 for D (6 bases each). Trimming pared 3 bases from V and 2 bases from J, leaving 11 bases between. The CDR3 is 14 amino acids. Germline values: CDR1 DFQATT, CDR2 SNEGSKA (reference sequence).

This clonotype was detected only a few times. The chain recombines TRBV7-9 with TRBJ2-5; maybe TRBD1 (6 bases). V lost 1 base to trimming and J lost 1 base, with 10 bases between them. The V gene's germline CDR1 is SEHNR and CDR2 FQNEAQ (reference sequence). The CDR3 extends over 15 amino acids. The chain's CDR3 is CASSLVQTGQETQYF. The CDR3, as DNA: TGTGCCAGCAGCTTAGTGCAGACAGGCCAAGAGACCCAGTACTTC.

J is TRBJ1-2 and V is TRBV12-3 or TRBV12-4, with TRBD1 identical over 7 bases. The V segment lost 4 bases and the J segment 2 bases; nucleotides outside the gene matches: 10. This CDR3 spans 16 amino acids. The CDR3 nucleotides are TGTGCCAGCAGTTCCGGGACAGCTAACGGGAACTATGGCTACACCTTC. Amino acid sequence: CASSSGTANGNYGYTF.

This clonotype was detected only a few times. The chain uses TRBV6-5 and TRBJ1-2, with 8 bases that match TRBD1. V shed 4 bases, J shed 4 bases, and the junction held 14 bases outside the gene matches. The CDR3 covers 17 residues. Germline V gene sequence: CDR1 MNHEY, CDR2 SVGAGI. This CDR3 is CASSLQRRKDRGYGYTF. CDR3 bases: TGTGCCAGCAGTTTACAAAGACGCAAAGACAGGGGCTATGGCTACACCTTC.

This clonotype was seen at least ten times. The chain recombines TRBV18 with TRBJ2-6; 8 nucleotides align to TRBD2. Germline CDR1 is KGHSH and CDR2 is LQKENI. This CDR3 has 17 amino acids. J gave up 4 bases and V 1 base, and 6 bases lay outside the gene matches. CDR3 sequence (DNA): TGTGCCAGCTCACCACAGCGGGAGTTGGTCGGGGCCAACGTCCTGACTTTC. This sequence encodes CASSPQRELVGANVLTF.

The V and J genes are TRBV30 and TRBJ2-5, with 10 positions matching TRBD2. The tail of the sequence fits TRBJ2-7 better, so the J call may be wrong. CDR1 is GTSNPN, CDR2 SVGIG, per germline (reference sequence). The CDR3 runs to 15 residues. DNA of the CDR3: TGTGCCTGGAGCAGGGCAGCGGGAGGGCCCAACGAGCAGTACTTC. This translates into CAWSRAAGGPNEQYF.

This clonotype was observed a handful of times. This rearrangement joins TRBV29-1 to TRBJ1-2; no clear D. Trimming stripped 1 base from V and 3 bases from J, with 9 bases between. From germline, CDR1 is SQVTM and CDR2 ANQGSEA. The CDR3 contains 13 residues. For the CDR3, the DNA is TGCAGCGTTGAAGTGTTGGGGTACTATGGCTACACCTTC. It yields the protein CSVEVLGYYGYTF. The full variable domain, in which reference TRBV29-1 and TRBJ1-2 provide the parts outside the CDR3, is SAVISQKPSRDICQRGTSLTIQCQVDSQVTMMFWYRQQPGQSLTLIATANQGSEATYESGFVIDKFPISRPNLTFSTLTVSNMSPEDSSIYLCSVEVLGYYGYTFGSGTRLTVV.

The chain joins TRBV7-9 to TRBJ1-1; D gene unclear. CDR1 and CDR2 (germline): SEHNR, FQNEAQ (reference sequence). The CDR3 loop spans 13 amino acids. V lost 5 bases and J 4 bases, leaving 11 bases between the germline ends. The CDR3 protein is CASSPRQATEAFF. CDR3 sequence (DNA): TGTGCCAGCAGCCCCCGGCAGGCCACTGAAGCTTTCTTT.

The gene calls are TRBV5-6 and TRBJ2-5; a weak D match, TRBD2 (6 bases). The tail of the sequence fits TRBJ2-7 better, so the J call may be wrong. Germline V gene lookup returns CDR1 SGHDT and CDR2 YYEEEE. CDR3 size: 15 residues. The CDR3 coding sequence is TGTGCCAGCATCCCCTGGCATCCTAGCGACGACGAGCAGTACTTC. Translating gives CASIPWHPSDDEQYF.

The chain joins TRBV5-1 to TRBJ2-1, with D possibly matching TRBD2 (5 bases). This CDR3 region has 17 residues. V lost 2 bases and J 5 bases, leaving 20 bases between the germline ends. CDR1 SGHRS and CDR2 YFSETQ come from the germline V gene. The CDR3 here is CASSLGLAVDLDNEQFF. In nucleotides, the CDR3 is TGCGCCAGCAGCTTAGGGCTAGCCGTGGATCTTGACAATGAGCAGTTCTTC. Complete variable domain (other parts from reference TRBV5-1 and TRBJ2-1): KAGVTQTPRYLIKTRGQQVTLSCSPISGHRSVSWYQQTPGQGLQFLFEYFSETQRNKGNFPGRFSGRQFSNSRSEMNVSTLELGDSALYLCASSLGLAVDLDNEQFFGPGTRLTVL.

In its sample, this clonotype was seen a few times. V gene TRBV12-3 or TRBV12-4 combines with J gene TRBJ1-1, with D unclear. V was trimmed by 3 bases and J by 1 base, leaving 9 bases between them. CDR3 length: 14 amino acids. The CDR3 nucleotides are TGTGCCAGCAGTTTTGACAAACCGAACACTGAAGCTTTCTTT. Translated: CASSFDKPNTEAFF.

The rearrangement joins TRBV27 to TRBJ1-2, with TRBD1 matching over 9 bases. The CDR3 extends over 16 amino acids. CDR1 is MNHEY and CDR2 is SMNVEV in the germline V gene (reference sequence). The J segment lost 3 bases and the V segment lost 7 bases, leaving 12 bases of the junction unmatched. Here the CDR3 DNA reads TGTGCCAGCACCTTAAGGAGGACAGGGGCGGACTATGGCTACACCTTC. This codes for CASTLRRTGADYGYTF.

This chain links TRBV7-9 with TRBJ2-1; D unclear. Germline V CDR1 and CDR2: SEHNR, FQNEAQ (reference sequence). This CDR3 region has 12 residues. Trimming left V 1 base short and J 10 bases short, with 8 bases between. CDR3 protein: CASSLGLSEQFF. In DNA, the CDR3 is TGTGCCAGCAGCTTAGGACTCTCAGAGCAGTTCTTC.

This clonotype was seen a handful of times. The rearrangement links TRBV29-1 to TRBJ1-2; D gene uncertain. The germline CDR1 and CDR2 sequences are SQVTM and ANQGSEA. V gave up 6 bases and J gave up 6 bases, with 20 bases separating them. The CDR3 extends over 14 amino acids. In nucleotides, the CDR3 is TGCAGCGTAAGCGAAGGCGGGAACTCGGATGGCTACACCTTC. This codes for CSVSEGGNSDGYTF.

In its sample, this clonotype was seen a few times. This chain links TRBV29-1 with TRBJ1-1; maybe TRBD1 (6 bases). The CDR3 extends over 12 amino acids. The germline V gene encodes CDR1 SQVTM and CDR2 ANQGSEA. Trimming took 6 bases from V and 5 from J, leaving 13 bases between them. CDR3 nucleotides: TGCAGCGTGCTCACAGGGAGAACTGAAGCTTTCTTT. Amino acid sequence: CSVLTGRTEAFF.

J is TRBJ2-2 and V is TRBV28; 7 bases line up with TRBD2. The CDR3 length is 18 residues. J lost 0 bases, V lost 6 bases, and 13 bases had no gene match. Looked up from germline, CDR1 is MDHEN and CDR2 is SYDVKM. The CDR3 reads CASRLPPSGPANTGELFF. The DNA for the CDR3 is TGTGCCAGCAGGCTCCCCCCTAGCGGACCCGCGAACACCGGGGAGCTGTTTTTT.